Each of the 7 T cell receptor beta chains below was sequenced from the same sample in a study of blood T cell repertoires in COVID-19. Using immunoSEQ multiplex PCR, the repertoire was profiled, and TCRdb retains in-frame clones only, with some absent. Of around 100,000 clones listed, about 90% are singletons. The specimen sequenced was peripheral blood. The receptor set was obtained from a human donor in a cohort sampled during active COVID-19.

The chain combines TRBV11-3 with TRBJ2-5, with 10 nucleotides matching TRBD1. CDR1 SGHNT and CDR2 YENEEA come from the germline V gene. The CDR3 is 16 amino acids. The V and J ends lost 5 bases and 5 bases, in that order; junction bases with no gene match: 11. The CDR3 DNA reads TGTGCCAGCAGCCTTGGAACGACAGGGGGCGCGGAGACCCAGTACTTC. It encodes CASSLGTTGGAETQYF.

The chain combines TRBV5-1 with TRBJ2-1, with 8 positions matching TRBD1. Germline V gene data show CDR1 as SGHRS and CDR2 as YFSETQ. This CDR3 region has 13 residues. Trimming removed 3 bases from V and 7 bases from J; junction bases left unmatched: 3. As DNA, the CDR3 is TGCGCCAGCAGCTCCCGGACAGGGAATGAGCAGTTCTTC. This sequence encodes CASSSRTGNEQFF.

This clone was detected a few times. The V gene is TRBV19, the J gene TRBJ1-5; tentative D call: TRBD1 (5 bases). This CDR3 spans 16 amino acids. V gave up 7 bases and J gave up 2 bases, with 18 bases separating them. Per germline, CDR1 LNHDA and CDR2 SQIVND (reference sequence). The CDR3 reads CASTRDSPRGNQPQHF. Written as DNA, the CDR3 is TGTGCCAGTACCCGTGACAGTCCCAGGGGCAATCAGCCCCAGCATTTT.

This sequence joins TRBV5-1 and TRBJ1-1; TRBD1 matches at 7 bases. CDR1 is SGHRS, CDR2 YFSETQ, per germline. Trimming cost V 5 bases and J 4 bases; bases outside gene matches: 5. The length of the CDR3 is 13 residues. The CDR3 DNA is TGCGCCAGCAGACTGACAGGGACCACTGAAGCTTTCTTT. It yields the protein CASRLTGTTEAFF.

This clone was found once. V usage is TRBV2 and J usage is TRBJ2-5; a possible D gene is TRBD2 (7 bases). Germline V CDR1 and CDR2: SNHLY, FYNNEI. CDR3 length: 13 amino acids. Trimming shortened V by 6 bases and J by 5 bases, and 13 bases separated the two germline ends. This CDR3 reads CASRRGGWETQYF. CDR3 DNA: TGTGCCAGCAGGAGGGGGGGCTGGGAGACCCAGTACTTC.

J is TRBJ2-1 and V is TRBV9; 13 positions agree with TRBD2. The CDR3 loop spans 19 amino acids. V shed 0 bases and J 4 bases; nucleotides not matched to a gene: 10. Germline V gene data show CDR1 as SGDLS and CDR2 as YYNGEE. CDR3 in amino acids: CASSVELTSGRRDYNEQFF. The DNA of the CDR3 is TGTGCCAGCAGCGTAGAGCTGACTAGCGGGAGGAGGGATTACAATGAGCAGTTCTTC.

The genes are TRBV5-1 and TRBJ2-2; 7 nucleotides match TRBD1. The CDR3 extends over 17 amino acids. V dropped 0 bases and J dropped 0; count of bases not matched to a gene: 5. The germline V gene has CDR1 SGHRS and CDR2 YFSETQ. This chain's CDR3 is CASSLGLQGANTGELFF. Here the CDR3 DNA reads TGCGCCAGCAGCTTGGGCCTTCAGGGGGCGAACACCGGGGAGCTGTTTTTT.